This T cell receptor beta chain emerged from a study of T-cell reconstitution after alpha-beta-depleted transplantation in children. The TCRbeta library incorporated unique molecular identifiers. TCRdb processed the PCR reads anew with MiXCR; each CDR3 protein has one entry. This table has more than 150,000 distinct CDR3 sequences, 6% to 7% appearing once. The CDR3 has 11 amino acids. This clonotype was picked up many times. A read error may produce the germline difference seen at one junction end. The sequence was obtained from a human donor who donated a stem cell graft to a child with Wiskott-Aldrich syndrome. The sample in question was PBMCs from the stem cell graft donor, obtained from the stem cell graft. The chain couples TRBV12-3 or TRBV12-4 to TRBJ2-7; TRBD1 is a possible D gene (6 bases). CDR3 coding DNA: TGTGCCAGCAGTTTTGGGGGCCCAACGGTCTTC. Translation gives CASSFGGPTVF.